Listed below are T cell receptor beta chains from one sample, sequenced in a study of T cell responses to AZD1222 COVID-19 vaccine. Libraries were prepared by immunoSEQ multiplex PCR; TCRdb keeps only in-frame clonotypes and omits some of them. The top ten hold 3.4% of the sample, which has 70,000 to 100,000 clones, 70% to 90% seen once. Sequenced material: peripheral blood, taken 28 days after the second AZD1222 dose. The receptors shown here come from an adult who received the AZD1222 COVID-19 vaccine. CDR3s include the opening cysteine and the closing phenylalanine or tryptophan. The D gene is left open where the match is weak. Clone size is stated in some rows and not others, as once, few, many or a class when expanded.

cdr3_length,v_call,clone_size,j_call,d_call,cdr3_nt,cdr3_aa
14,TRBV6-5,-,TRBJ1-5,-,TGTGCCAGCAGTTTAGGAGGGGACAATCAGCCCCAGCATTTT,CASSLGGDNQPQHF
14,TRBV5-6,-,TRBJ2-1,-,TGTGCCAGCAGCTTTTGGACAGAATACAATGAGCAGTTCTTC,CASSFWTEYNEQFF
16,TRBV24-1,-,TRBJ2-2,TRBD1,TGTGCCACCAGTGACCTGGGACAGGGGGACACCGGGGAGCTGTTTTTT,CATSDLGQGDTGELFF
14,TRBV14,-,TRBJ1-1,-,TGTGCCAGCAGCCCCCGCGCAGTGAACACTGAAGCTTTCTTT,CASSPRAVNTEAFF
16,TRBV5-5,once,TRBJ2-3,-,TGTGCCAGCAGCTTGAAAAAACCCCAGGGAGCAGATACGCAGTATTTT,CASSLKKPQGADTQYF
16,TRBV7-8,once,TRBJ1-5,-,TGTGCCAGCAGTTACCGGACCAGGGAAGGGGGTCAGCCCCAGCATTTT,CASSYRTREGGQPQHF
16,TRBV27,-,TRBJ1-3,TRBD1,TGTGCCAGCAGTAGTCGACAGGGGGCCTTGAGAAACACCATATATTTT,CASSSRQGALRNTIYF
15,TRBV5-4,-,TRBJ1-2,TRBD1,TGTGCCAGCAGCTATGCACCGGGACAGGGTTCTGGCTACACCTTC,CASSYAPGQGSGYTF
12,TRBV19,-,TRBJ2-2,-,TGTGCCAGTAGACCAAGCACCGGGGAGCTGTTTTTT,CASRPSTGELFF
13,TRBV7-3,-,TRBJ2-5,-,TGTGCCAGCAGCTTAAGTTCGGCAGAGACCCAGTACTTC,CASSLSSAETQYF
15,TRBV28,-,TRBJ1-4,TRBD1,TGTGCCAGCAGTAACCAGGGGGAGAGTAATGAAAAACTGTTTTTT,CASSNQGESNEKLFF
14,TRBV27,-,TRBJ2-7,TRBD2,TGTGCCAGCAGTGTAAGCGGGAGTCGAAACGAGCAGTACTTC,CASSVSGSRNEQYF
16,TRBV28,-,TRBJ2-7,-,TGTGCCAGCAGCCCGATAAGCAGTCAGGTTACCTACGAGCAGTACTTC,CASSPISSQVTYEQYF
14,TRBV9,-,TRBJ2-7,-,TGTGCCAGCAGCGTCGAAGGGGCTGAGAGCGAGCAGTACTTC,CASSVEGAESEQYF
16,TRBV7-2,-,TRBJ2-7,-,TGTGCCAGCAGCTTAGGTGGCATAACTTCCTCCTACGAGCAGTACTTC,CASSLGGITSSYEQYF
14,TRBV7-9,-,TRBJ1-2,-,TGTGCCAGCAACCAACCGAACAAGGAATATGGCTACACCTTC,CASNQPNKEYGYTF
14,TRBV7-9,-,TRBJ1-1,TRBD1,TGTGCCAGCAGGGACAGGGGTTCGGTCACTGAAGCTTTCTTT,CASRDRGSVTEAFF
16,TRBV4-1,-,TRBJ1-4,-,TGCGCCAGCAGCCGAGGGACGGCTGGACCGAATGAAAAACTGTTTTTT,CASSRGTAGPNEKLFF
14,TRBV7-8,-,TRBJ2-7,TRBD1,TGTGCCAGCAGCTTAGGAGGGACAGGCTACGAGCAGTACTTC,CASSLGGTGYEQYF
14,TRBV5-1,-,TRBJ1-6,TRBD1,TGCGCCAGCACACTCCAGGGGGGAAATTCACCCCTCCACTTT,CASTLQGGNSPLHF
17,TRBV6-1,-,TRBJ2-3,TRBD2,TGTGCCAGCAGTGCACCCCGGGCTAGCGGGAGGGCAGATACGCAGTATTTT,CASSAPRASGRADTQYF
16,TRBV28,-,TRBJ1-3,TRBD1,TGTGCCAGCAGTCCTAGGGACAGTTACTCTGGAAACACCATATATTTT,CASSPRDSYSGNTIYF
12,TRBV19,many,TRBJ1-2,-,TGTGCCAGTAGTAACACGGTCTATGGCTACACCTTC,CASSNTVYGYTF
16,TRBV18,-,TRBJ2-5,TRBD2,TGTGCCAGCTCACCACGGAAAGGCGGGAGGGAAGAGACCCAGTACTTC,CASSPRKGGREETQYF
13,TRBV5-8,few,TRBJ1-3,TRBD1,TGTGCCAGCCACGACAGGGTGGTGGACACCATATATTTT,CASHDRVVDTIYF
13,TRBV27,-,TRBJ1-1,-,TGTGCCAGCACCCTCAATAGGGGCGCTGAAGCTTTCTTT,CASTLNRGAEAFF
13,TRBV27,-,TRBJ2-3,-,TGTGCCAGCAGTCCACTAAGCACAGATACGCAGTATTTT,CASSPLSTDTQYF
16,TRBV28,-,TRBJ1-5,-,TGTGCCAGCAGTTTATCATTCCGGGGCCCCAATCAGCCCCAGCATTTT,CASSLSFRGPNQPQHF
14,TRBV30,-,TRBJ2-3,-,TGTGCCTGGCGAGAGGGAGGAGGGATGGATACGCAGTATTTT,CAWREGGGMDTQYF
13,TRBV27,-,TRBJ1-5,-,TGTGCCAGCAGTTTAGAGAGCAATCAGCCCCAGCATTTT,CASSLESNQPQHF
13,TRBV28,-,TRBJ1-5,-,TGTGCCAGCAGCTCCACAGGGCTTCAGCCCCAGCATTTT,CASSSTGLQPQHF
13,TRBV18,-,TRBJ1-4,TRBD1,TGTGCCAGCTCACGGACAGGCACGGAAAAACTGTTTTTT,CASSRTGTEKLFF
15,TRBV4-3,-,TRBJ1-1,-,TGCGCCAGCAGCCAAGTTTGGGCAGGGAACACTGAAGCTTTCTTT,CASSQVWAGNTEAFF
14,TRBV6-6,-,TRBJ1-6,TRBD1,TGTGCCAGCAGATTCGACAGGGTTAATTCACCCCTCCACTTT,CASRFDRVNSPLHF
15,TRBV19,once,TRBJ2-7,TRBD2,TGTGCCAGTAGCTTGGGACTAGCGAAATCCTACGAGCAGTACTTC,CASSLGLAKSYEQYF
17,TRBV28,once,TRBJ1-4,TRBD1,TGTGCCAGCAGTCCCGGGGACAGTTTTACAACTAATGAAAAACTGTTTTTT,CASSPGDSFTTNEKLFF
13,TRBV6-6,-,TRBJ2-1,TRBD2,TGTGCCAGCAGTAGTGCTAGCGGGGGCTCTCAGTTCTTC,CASSSASGGSQFF
14,TRBV9,-,TRBJ1-1,-,TGTGCCAGCAGCGTACAGGGTAGGAACACTGAAGCTTTCTTT,CASSVQGRNTEAFF
15,TRBV3-1/TRBV3-2,-,TRBJ2-1,TRBD2,TGTGCCAGCAGCCAACAACTAGCGGGAAGGAATGAGCAGTTCTTC,CASSQQLAGRNEQFF
15,TRBV27,-,TRBJ1-1,-,TGTGCCAGCATGTCAGGCGGGCAGGTGAACACTGAAGCTTTCTTT,CASMSGGQVNTEAFF
12,TRBV5-1,few,TRBJ1-1,-,TGCGCCAGCAGCACACAGGGTACTGAAGCTTTCTTT,CASSTQGTEAFF
13,TRBV2,-,TRBJ1-5,TRBD1,TGTGCCAGCGGACAGGGGGCTTATCAGCCCCAGCATTTT,CASGQGAYQPQHF
15,TRBV27,-,TRBJ2-1,-,TGTGCCAGCAGTTTTTCGGCTCGCTCCTACAATGAGCAGTTCTTC,CASSFSARSYNEQFF
15,TRBV5-1,-,TRBJ1-4,-,TGCGCCAGCAGCTTGATCGGTGCAACTAATGAAAAACTGTTTTTT,CASSLIGATNEKLFF
13,TRBV2,few,TRBJ1-2,-,TGTGCCAGCAGCGAAGGACAGAACTATGGCTACACCTTC,CASSEGQNYGYTF
16,TRBV11-2,-,TRBJ2-3,TRBD2,TGTGCCAGCAGCGTCCGGACTAGCGGGACCACAGATACGCAGTATTTT,CASSVRTSGTTDTQYF
15,TRBV15,-,TRBJ1-4,-,TGTGCCACCAGCTCCACACAGGAGCCTAATGAAAAACTGTTTTTT,CATSSTQEPNEKLFF
14,TRBV5-6,-,TRBJ2-7,TRBD1,TGTGCCAGCACCTGGACAGGACCATCCTACGAGCAGTACTTC,CASTWTGPSYEQYF
14,TRBV5-4,few,TRBJ2-1,-,TGTGCCAGCAGCGGGGGGGCAGCTGACTATGAGCAGTTCTTC,CASSGGAADYEQFF